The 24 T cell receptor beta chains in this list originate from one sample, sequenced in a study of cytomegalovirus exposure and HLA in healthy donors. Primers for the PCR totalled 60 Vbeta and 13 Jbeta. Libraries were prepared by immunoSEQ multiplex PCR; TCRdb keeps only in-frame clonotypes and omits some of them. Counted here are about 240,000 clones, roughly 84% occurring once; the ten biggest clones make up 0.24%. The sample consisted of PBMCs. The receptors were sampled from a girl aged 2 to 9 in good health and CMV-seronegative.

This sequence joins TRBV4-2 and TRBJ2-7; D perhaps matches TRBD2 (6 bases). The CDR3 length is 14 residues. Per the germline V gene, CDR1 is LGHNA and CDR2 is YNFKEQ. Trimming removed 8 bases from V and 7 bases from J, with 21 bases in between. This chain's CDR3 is CASSEGSGVWEQYF. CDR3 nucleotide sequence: TGTGCCAGCTCCGAGGGATCGGGGGTTTGGGAGCAGTACTTC.

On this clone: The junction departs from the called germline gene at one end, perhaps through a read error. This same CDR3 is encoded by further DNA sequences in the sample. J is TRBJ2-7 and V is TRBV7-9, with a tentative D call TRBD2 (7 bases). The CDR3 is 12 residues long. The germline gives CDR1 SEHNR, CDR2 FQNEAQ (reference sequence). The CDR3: CSSSLGGGEQYF. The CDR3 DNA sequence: TGTTCCAGCAGCTTAGGGGGGGGAGAGCAGTACTTC.

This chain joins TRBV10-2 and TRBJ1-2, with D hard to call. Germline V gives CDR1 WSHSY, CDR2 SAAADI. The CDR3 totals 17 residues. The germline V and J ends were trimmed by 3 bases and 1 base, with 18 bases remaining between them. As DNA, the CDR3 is TGCGCCAGCAGTGACTTGCGATGGAGGCCTCTTAACTATGGCTACACCTTC. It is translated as CASSDLRWRPLNYGYTF.

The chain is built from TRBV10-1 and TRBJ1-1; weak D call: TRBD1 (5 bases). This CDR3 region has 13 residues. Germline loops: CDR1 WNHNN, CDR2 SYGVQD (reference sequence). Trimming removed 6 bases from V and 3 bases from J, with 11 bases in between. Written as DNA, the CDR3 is TGCGCCAGCAGCTCAGGGATGTACACTGAAGCTTTCTTT. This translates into CASSSGMYTEAFF.

CDR3 nucleotide sequence: TGTGCCAGCAGCTTAGAGGCGTCAGGGACAGGGTTGAATCAGCCCCAGCATTTT. Translated: CASSLEASGTGLNQPQHF. J is TRBJ1-5 and V is TRBV7-2; 9 nucleotides match TRBD1. CDR3 size: 18 residues. CDR1 is SGHTA, CDR2 FQGNSA, per germline. V lost 1 base to trimming and J lost 4 bases; unmatched junction nucleotides: 11.

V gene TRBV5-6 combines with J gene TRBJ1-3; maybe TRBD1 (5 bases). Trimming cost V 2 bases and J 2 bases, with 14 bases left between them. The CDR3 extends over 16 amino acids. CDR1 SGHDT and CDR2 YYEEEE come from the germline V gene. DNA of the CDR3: TGTGCCAGCAGCTTTTTCGGGGGGACTACTGGAAACACCATATATTTT. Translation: CASSFFGGTTGNTIYF.

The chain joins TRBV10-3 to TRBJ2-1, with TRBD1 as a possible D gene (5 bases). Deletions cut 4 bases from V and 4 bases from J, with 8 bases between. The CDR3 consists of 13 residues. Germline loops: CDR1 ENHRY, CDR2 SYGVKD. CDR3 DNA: TGTGCCATCAGTGCCGACAGTTACAATGAGCAGTTCTTC. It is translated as CAISADSYNEQFF.

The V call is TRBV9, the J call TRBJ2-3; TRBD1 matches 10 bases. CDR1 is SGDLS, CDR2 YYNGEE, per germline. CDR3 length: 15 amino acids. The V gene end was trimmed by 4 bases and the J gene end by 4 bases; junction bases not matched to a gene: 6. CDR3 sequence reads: CASSPRQGASDTQYF. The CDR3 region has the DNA TGTGCCAGCAGCCCACGACAGGGGGCATCAGATACGCAGTATTTT. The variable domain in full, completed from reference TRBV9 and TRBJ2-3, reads DSGVTQTPKHLITATGQRVTLRCSPRSGDLSVYWYQQSLDQGLQFLIQYYNGEERAKGNILERFSAQQFPDLHSELNLSSLELGDSALYFCASSPRQGASDTQYFGPGTRLTVL.

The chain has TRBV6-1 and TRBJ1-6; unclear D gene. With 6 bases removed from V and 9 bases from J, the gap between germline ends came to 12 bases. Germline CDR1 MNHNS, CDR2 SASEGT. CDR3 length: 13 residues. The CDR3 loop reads CASSTGILSPLHF. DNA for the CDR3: TGTGCCAGCAGCACCGGGATCCTTTCACCCCTCCACTTT.

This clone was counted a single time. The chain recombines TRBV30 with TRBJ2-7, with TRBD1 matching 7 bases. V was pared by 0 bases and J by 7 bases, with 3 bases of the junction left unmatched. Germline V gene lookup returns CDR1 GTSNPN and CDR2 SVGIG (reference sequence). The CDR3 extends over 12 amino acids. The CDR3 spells CAWSVRGLEQYF. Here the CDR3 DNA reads TGTGCCTGGAGTGTGAGGGGGCTAGAGCAGTACTTC.

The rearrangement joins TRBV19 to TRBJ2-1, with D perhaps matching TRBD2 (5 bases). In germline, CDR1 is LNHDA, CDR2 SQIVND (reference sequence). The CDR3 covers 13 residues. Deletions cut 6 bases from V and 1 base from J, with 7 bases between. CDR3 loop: CASSRTSYNEQFF. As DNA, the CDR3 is TGTGCCAGTAGCCGGACTTCCTACAATGAGCAGTTCTTC.

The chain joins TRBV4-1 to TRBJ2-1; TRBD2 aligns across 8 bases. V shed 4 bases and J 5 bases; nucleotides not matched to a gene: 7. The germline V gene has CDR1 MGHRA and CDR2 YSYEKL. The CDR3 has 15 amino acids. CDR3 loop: CASSPPGGVDNEQFF. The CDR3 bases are TGCGCCAGCAGCCCCCCCGGGGGGGTTGACAATGAGCAGTTCTTC.

The CDR3 loop reads CASSPWDRDDYGYTF. CDR3 sequence (DNA): TGTGCCAGTAGTCCCTGGGACAGGGACGACTATGGCTACACCTTC. The chain couples TRBV19 to TRBJ1-2; 9 bases match TRBD1. Germline trimming cut 5 bases from V and 3 bases from J; bases unmatched to any gene: 7. The CDR3 has 15 residues. Germline CDR1 and CDR2: LNHDA and SQIVND (reference sequence).

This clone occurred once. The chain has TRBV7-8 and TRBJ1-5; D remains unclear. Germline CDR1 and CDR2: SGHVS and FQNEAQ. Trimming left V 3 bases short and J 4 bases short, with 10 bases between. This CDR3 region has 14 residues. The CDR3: CASSFGRENQPQHF. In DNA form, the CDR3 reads TGTGCCAGCAGCTTCGGACGGGAGAATCAGCCCCAGCATTTT.

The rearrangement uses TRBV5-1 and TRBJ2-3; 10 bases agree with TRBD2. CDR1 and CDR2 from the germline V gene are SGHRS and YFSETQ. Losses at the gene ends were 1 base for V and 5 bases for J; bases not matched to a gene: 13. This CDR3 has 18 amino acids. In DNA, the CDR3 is TGCGCCAGCAGCTTGCATCGGCTAGCGGGAGATTTCTTAGATACGCAGTATTTT. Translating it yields CASSLHRLAGDFLDTQYF.

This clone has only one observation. CDR3 DNA: TGTGCCACCAGCAGAGTCGGCGGGAGGAGTGGGGCCAACGTCCTGACTTTC. This sequence encodes CATSRVGGRSGANVLTF. The chain carries TRBV15 and TRBJ2-6; 8 nucleotides align to TRBD2. Per germline, CDR1 LNHNV and CDR2 YYDKDF (reference sequence). V gave up 1 base and J gave up 3 bases; unmatched junction bases: 5. This CDR3 contains 17 residues.

Here the CDR3 reads CASSLAVRATNEKLFF. In DNA, the CDR3 is TGTGCCAGCAGCTTGGCAGTTCGGGCAACTAATGAAAAACTGTTTTTT. V usage is TRBV5-6 and J usage is TRBJ1-4; D is ambiguous. From germline, CDR1 is SGHDT and CDR2 YYEEEE. The CDR3 has 16 residues. The V and J ends lost 0 bases and 0 bases respectively, with 9 bases between them.

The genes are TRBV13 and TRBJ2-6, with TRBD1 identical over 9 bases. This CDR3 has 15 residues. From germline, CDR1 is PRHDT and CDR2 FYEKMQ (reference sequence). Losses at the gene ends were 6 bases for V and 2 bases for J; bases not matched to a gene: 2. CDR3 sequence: CASRRQGAGANVLTF. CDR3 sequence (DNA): TGTGCCAGCAGGCGACAGGGGGCTGGGGCCAACGTCCTGACTTTC.

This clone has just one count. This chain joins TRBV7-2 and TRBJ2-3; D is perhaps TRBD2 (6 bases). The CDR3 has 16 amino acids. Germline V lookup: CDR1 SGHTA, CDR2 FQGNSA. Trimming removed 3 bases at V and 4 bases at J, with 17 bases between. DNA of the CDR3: TGTGCCAGCAGCTTTCTTAGCGGCAGAGGGGCAGATACGCAGTATTTT. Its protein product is CASSFLSGRGADTQYF. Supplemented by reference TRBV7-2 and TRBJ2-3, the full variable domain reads GAGVSQSPSNKVTEKGKDVELRCDPISGHTALYWYRQSLGQGLEFLIYFQGNSAPDKSGLPSDRFSAERTGGSVSTLTIQRTQQEDSAVYLCASSFLSGRGADTQYFGPGTRLTVL.

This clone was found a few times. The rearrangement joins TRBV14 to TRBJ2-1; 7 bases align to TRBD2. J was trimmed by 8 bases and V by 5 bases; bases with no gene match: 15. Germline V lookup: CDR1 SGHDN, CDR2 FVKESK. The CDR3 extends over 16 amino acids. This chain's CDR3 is CASSLRLARIGDEQFF. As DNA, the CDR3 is TGTGCCAGCAGCTTAAGACTAGCCCGAATCGGGGATGAGCAGTTCTTC.

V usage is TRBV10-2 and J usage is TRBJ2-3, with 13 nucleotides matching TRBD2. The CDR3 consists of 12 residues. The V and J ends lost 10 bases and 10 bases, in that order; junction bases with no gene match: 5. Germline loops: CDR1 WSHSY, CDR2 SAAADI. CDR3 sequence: CATTSGGLAQYF. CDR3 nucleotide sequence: TGCGCCACGACTAGCGGGGGGCTCGCGCAGTATTTT.

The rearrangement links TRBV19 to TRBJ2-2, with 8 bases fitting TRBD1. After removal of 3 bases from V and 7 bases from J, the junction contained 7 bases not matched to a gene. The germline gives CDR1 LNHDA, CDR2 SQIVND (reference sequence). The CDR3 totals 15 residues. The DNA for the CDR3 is TGTGCCAGTAGTATGCGACAGGGGATAGGCGGGGAGCTGTTTTTT. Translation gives CASSMRQGIGGELFF.

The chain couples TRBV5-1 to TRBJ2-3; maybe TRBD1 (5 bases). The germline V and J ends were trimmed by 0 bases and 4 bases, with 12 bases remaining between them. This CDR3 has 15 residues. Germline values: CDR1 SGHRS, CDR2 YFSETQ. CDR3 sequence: CASSLVGPAPDTQYF. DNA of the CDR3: TGCGCCAGCAGCTTGGTGGGGCCTGCACCAGATACGCAGTATTTT. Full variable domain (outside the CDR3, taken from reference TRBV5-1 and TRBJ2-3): KAGVTQTPRYLIKTRGQQVTLSCSPISGHRSVSWYQQTPGQGLQFLFEYFSETQRNKGNFPGRFSGRQFSNSRSEMNVSTLELGDSALYLCASSLVGPAPDTQYFGPGTRLTVL.

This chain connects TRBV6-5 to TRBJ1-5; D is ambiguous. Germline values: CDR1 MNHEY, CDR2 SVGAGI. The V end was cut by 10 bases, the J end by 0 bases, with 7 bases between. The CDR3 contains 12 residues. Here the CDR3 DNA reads TGTGCCACTCGTAATAGCAATCAGCCCCAGCATTTT. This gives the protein CATRNSNQPQHF.